Following are 19 T cell receptor beta chains from one sample sequenced in a study of T-cell reconstitution after alpha-beta-depleted transplantation in children. Unique molecular identifiers were incorporated during preparation of the TCRbeta library. TCRdb used MiXCR to reprocess the PCR reads, holding one entry per CDR3 protein. Found here are over 550,000 distinct CDR3 sequences, 8% to 11% of them singletons; the top ten hold less than 5%. Sequencing used PBMCs from the stem cell graft donor, obtained from the stem cell graft. All receptors come from a human donor who donated a stem cell graft to a child with acute myeloid leukemia.

There are many counts of this clonotype. The chain is built from TRBV6-5 and TRBJ2-7; 9 bases fit TRBD1. Germline CDR1 reads MNHEY; CDR2 reads SVGAGI. Trimming removed 0 bases from V and 2 bases from J; junction bases left unmatched: 2. The CDR3 is made up of 15 amino acids. Here the CDR3 reads CASSYSGTGTYEQYF. The CDR3 DNA follows: TGTGCCAGCAGTTACTCAGGGACAGGGACCTACGAGCAGTACTTC.

This clonotype has a handful of counts. Here the CDR3 reads CASSEPGQGRETQYF. As DNA, the CDR3 is TGTGCCAGCAGTGAACCGGGACAGGGTAGAGAGACCCAGTACTTC. The chain couples TRBV28 to TRBJ2-5; 9 positions agree with TRBD1. J lost 4 bases, V lost 5 bases, and 8 bases had no gene match. Germline assignment: CDR1 MDHEN and CDR2 SYDVKM. The CDR3 runs 15 residues.

V is TRBV18 and J is TRBJ2-3, with a tentative D call TRBD2 (5 bases). Germline V gene lookup returns CDR1 KGHSH and CDR2 LQKENI. Trimming left V 6 bases short and J 6 bases short, with 16 bases between. The length of the CDR3 is 14 residues. For the CDR3, the DNA is TGTGCCAGCTCGCCGGACCCTCCGGGGGATACGCAGTATTTT. It specifies CASSPDPPGDTQYF.

This clonotype turned up a few times. The chain links TRBV29-1 to TRBJ2-1; D remains ambiguous. The CDR3 is 12 amino acids. Per the germline V gene, CDR1 is SQVTM and CDR2 is ANQGSEA. Between the trimmed V and J ends, which lost 4 bases and 2 bases, there was a span of 6 bases. Written as DNA, the CDR3 is TGCAGCGTTGGTGACACCTACAATGAGCAGTTCTTC. Its translation is CSVGDTYNEQFF.

This clonotype was found a few times. The V gene is TRBV29-1, the J gene TRBJ2-1; possible D gene TRBD2, 5 bases. The germline V gene has CDR1 SQVTM and CDR2 ANQGSEA. V lost 2 bases to trimming and J lost 5 bases, with 13 bases between them. CDR3 length equals 14 residues. CDR3 bases: TGCAGCGTTGAACGAGGGTTCTCGGACAATGAGCAGTTCTTC. Its translation: CSVERGFSDNEQFF.

This chain connects TRBV3-1 to TRBJ1-5, with 7 bases that match TRBD1. Germline-derived CDR1 and CDR2 are LGHDT and YNNKEL (reference sequence). V shed 4 bases and J 6 bases; nucleotides not matched to a gene: 9. This CDR3 is built from 15 residues. The CDR3 spells CASSLKTGQGQPQHF. CDR3 bases: TGTGCCAGCAGCCTTAAGACAGGGCAAGGTCAGCCCCAGCATTTT. The variable domain in full, completed from reference TRBV3-1 and TRBJ1-5, reads DTAVSQTPKYLVTQMGNDKSIKCEQNLGHDTMYWYKQDSKKFLKIMFSYNNKELIINETVPNRFSPKSPDKAHLNLHINSLELGDSAVYFCASSLKTGQGQPQHFGDGTRLSIL.

This clonotype was seen a few times. V gene TRBV12-3 or TRBV12-4 combines with J gene TRBJ1-5, with 8 bases matching TRBD1. The CDR3 covers 15 residues. Trimming removed 2 bases from V and 5 bases from J; junction bases left unmatched: 5. The CDR3 DNA reads TGTGCCAGCAGTTTAACACAGGGGGACTATCAGCCCCAGCATTTT. It specifies CASSLTQGDYQPQHF.

This clonotype appeared a few times. The chain carries TRBV6-1 and TRBJ1-4; TRBD1 is a possible D gene (5 bases). Germline lookup yields CDR1 MNHNS and CDR2 SASEGT. Trimming shortened V by 6 bases and J by 7 bases, and 15 bases separated the two germline ends. The CDR3 is made up of 14 amino acids. The CDR3 region is CASSLRGRGEKLFF. CDR3 DNA: TGTGCCAGCAGCCTCCGGGGACGGGGTGAAAAACTGTTTTTT.

This clonotype was observed a handful of times. The J gene is TRBJ2-4, the V gene TRBV5-1; no clear D. The CDR3 is 12 residues long. Germline CDR1 is SGHRS and CDR2 is YFSETQ. The V end lost 3 bases, the J end lost 9 bases, and 10 bases lay between the germline ends. The CDR3 sequence is CASSWEQGIQYF. The CDR3 bases are TGCGCCAGCAGCTGGGAACAAGGCATTCAGTACTTC.

This clonotype has at least ten counts. CDR3 sequence reads: CASSSGFAVYNEQFF. The DNA of the CDR3 is TGTGCCAGCAGCTCCGGGTTCGCGGTGTACAATGAGCAGTTCTTC. This sequence joins TRBV7-2 and TRBJ2-1; no firm D call. Germline-derived CDR1 and CDR2 are SGHTA and FQGNSA. CDR3 size: 15 residues. The V gene lost 4 bases and the J gene lost 4 bases, with 14 bases spanning the gap.

Ten or more counts support this clonotype. This rearrangement joins TRBV9 to TRBJ2-2; D is uncertain. The V gene's germline CDR1 is SGDLS and CDR2 YYNGEE. CDR3 length equals 12 residues. V lost 0 bases to trimming and J lost 7 bases, with 4 bases between them. CDR3 protein: CASSVAFGELFF. The CDR3 nucleotides read TGTGCCAGCAGCGTAGCTTTCGGGGAGCTGTTTTTT.

This clonotype was counted only a few times. The chain carries TRBV23-1 and TRBJ2-5; TRBD1 matches 7 bases. TRBV23-1 is placed among ORFs of uncertain function. CDR3 length equals 16 residues. With 2 bases clipped from V and 0 bases from J, the junction kept 6 bases outside the gene matches. The CDR3 region is CASSQPGQPNQETQYF. The CDR3 coding sequence is TGCGCCAGCAGTCAACCGGGACAGCCTAACCAAGAGACCCAGTACTTC.

The table lists this clonotype with many counts. The genes are TRBV3-1 and TRBJ2-1; tentative D call: TRBD1 (5 bases). Per the germline V gene, CDR1 is LGHDT and CDR2 is YNNKEL (reference sequence). The length of the CDR3 is 12 residues. Trimming cost V 3 bases and J 7 bases, with 7 bases left between them. This CDR3 reads CASSQTDNEQFF. The CDR3 DNA reads as TGTGCCAGCAGCCAGACAGATAATGAGCAGTTCTTC.

The rearrangement joins TRBV9 to TRBJ1-2, with 9 bases aligning to TRBD1. Germline CDR1 is SGDLS and CDR2 is YYNGEE. The junction had 12 bases not matched to a gene; V was cut back by 5 bases and J by 7 bases. The CDR3 is made up of 15 amino acids. CDR3 DNA: TGTGCCAGCAGTCATCCCTCCGGGACAGGGTTTGGCTACACCTTC. It encodes CASSHPSGTGFGYTF.

The chain couples TRBV9 to TRBJ1-1, with D uncertain. With 7 bases removed from V and 1 base from J, the gap between germline ends came to 11 bases. The length of the CDR3 is 13 residues. Germline V gene sequence: CDR1 SGDLS, CDR2 YYNGEE. DNA for the CDR3: TGTGCCAGCGCAGGAGGGAGGAACACTGAAGCTTTCTTT. Its translation: CASAGGRNTEAFF.

This clonotype has a single count. The chain is built from TRBV30 and TRBJ2-7; D gene uncertain. The germline V and J ends were trimmed by 0 bases and 4 bases, with 10 bases remaining between them. CDR3 length equals 13 residues. CDR1 is GTSNPN and CDR2 is SVGIG in the germline V gene (reference sequence). CDR3 in amino acids: CAWSVMGTYEQYF. The CDR3 region has the DNA TGTGCCTGGAGTGTTATGGGTACTTACGAGCAGTACTTC.

The chain uses TRBV5-1 and TRBJ2-7; TRBD2 matches at 8 bases. This CDR3 is 15 amino acids long. The germline gives CDR1 SGHRS, CDR2 YFSETQ. V shed 6 bases and J 2 bases; nucleotides not matched to a gene: 10. CDR3 sequence reads: CASTNPAGATYEQYF. CDR3 sequence (DNA): TGCGCCAGCACCAATCCAGCGGGAGCGACCTACGAGCAGTACTTC.

This clonotype was detected ten times or more. The chain combines TRBV3-1 with TRBJ2-6; D is possibly TRBD1 or TRBD2 (7 bases each). Looked up from germline, CDR1 is LGHDT and CDR2 is YNNKEL (reference sequence). V was pared by 6 bases and J by 2 bases, with 11 bases between. The CDR3 loop spans 15 amino acids. The CDR3 sequence is CASSQGGTGANVLTF. CDR3 in DNA: TGTGCCAGCAGTCAGGGGGGGACTGGGGCCAACGTCCTGACTTTC.

The rearrangement uses TRBV7-9 and TRBJ2-3, with unresolved D. Germline V lookup: CDR1 SEHNR, CDR2 FQNEAQ (reference sequence). The CDR3 is made up of 16 amino acids. Trimming took off 5 bases at V and 3 bases at J, with 18 bases between the two ends. CDR3: CASSRHRSMVTDTQYF. CDR3 nucleotide sequence: TGTGCCAGCAGCCGCCATCGGAGTATGGTAACAGATACGCAGTATTTT.